Listed below are T cell receptor beta chains from one sample, sequenced in a study of T cell clonotyping in hematopoietic cell transplantation. Repertoires were generated with immunoSEQ multiplex PCR, while TCRdb's copy carries only in-frame clones and drops some. The sample yields some 4,200 clones, about 94% seen once. The specimen comprised peripheral blood mononuclear cells, sampled 30 days after allogeneic stem cell transplant. The receptors derive from a male patient aged 70 to 79 who had an allogeneic stem cell transplant from an unrelated donor, so T cells may come from the graft donor. Some clones in this sample may be carry-over from other donors' samples. Each CDR3 is given with its conserved first and last residue. The D gene is left open where the match is weak. Part of the rows lack a size; the others show once, few, many or a class for expanded clones.

D: TRBD2
V: TRBV28
J: TRBJ2-7
size: .
DNA: TGTGCCAGCAGTGGGGGACTAGCGGTCTACGAGCAGTACTTC
CDR3: CASSGGLAVYEQYF

D: .
V: TRBV28
J: TRBJ2-1
size: .
DNA: TGTGCCAGCAGTCAAGGAGGGGCCTACAATGAGCAGTTCTTC
CDR3: CASSQGGAYNEQFF

D: .
V: TRBV19
J: TRBJ1-4
size: .
DNA: TGTGCCACCAACGGGGCTGGCGGCTACACAACTAATGAAAAACTGTTTTTT
CDR3: CATNGAGGYTTNEKLFF

D: .
V: TRBV28
J: TRBJ1-3
size: .
DNA: TGTGCCAGCAGTTTAGGGGGGAACACCATATATTTT
CDR3: CASSLGGNTIYF

D: .
V: TRBV2
J: TRBJ1-5
size: .
DNA: TGTGCCAGTCATGAGAGGCCAGAAACCCATAGCAATCAGCCCCAGCATTTT
CDR3: CASHERPETHSNQPQHF

D: .
V: TRBV11-3
J: TRBJ2-1
size: .
DNA: TGTGCCAGCAGTTCAGCTTCCTACAATGAGCAGTTCTTC
CDR3: CASSSASYNEQFF

D: TRBD2
V: TRBV4-1
J: TRBJ2-1
size: .
DNA: TGCGCCAGCAGCCAAACGCTAGCGGGTTTCAATGAGCAGTTCTTC
CDR3: CASSQTLAGFNEQFF

D: .
V: TRBV5-6
J: TRBJ2-7
size: .
DNA: TGTGCCAGCAGCTTGGGGGATTATGGGACCTACGAGCAGTACTTC
CDR3: CASSLGDYGTYEQYF

D: .
V: TRBV29-1
J: TRBJ1-1
size: .
DNA: TGCAGCGTTGAAGATACCAGGGTTCGGGATACTGAAGCTTTCTTT
CDR3: CSVEDTRVRDTEAFF

D: TRBD1
V: TRBV6-5
J: TRBJ1-5
size: once
DNA: TGTGCCAGCAGTTACTATGGGACAGGGGGAGAACCCCAGCATTTT
CDR3: CASSYYGTGGEPQHF

D: .
V: TRBV6-6
J: TRBJ2-7
size: .
DNA: TGTGCCAGCAGTTACTACCCCGGACGCGGCGAGCAGTACTTC
CDR3: CASSYYPGRGEQYF

D: .
V: TRBV27
J: TRBJ1-5
size: .
DNA: TGTGCCAGCAGGCTAGGTCTATGGGGGCCCCAGCATTTT
CDR3: CASRLGLWGPQHF

D: .
V: TRBV10-3
J: TRBJ2-1
size: .
DNA: TGTGCCATCAGTGAGTCTCCGAGCTCCTACAATGAGCAGTTCTTC
CDR3: CAISESPSSYNEQFF

D: .
V: TRBV5-1
J: TRBJ2-7
size: .
DNA: TGCGCCAGCAGCTTGGGGGGTCACTACGAGCAGTACTTC
CDR3: CASSLGGHYEQYF

D: .
V: TRBV7-9
J: TRBJ2-1
size: .
DNA: TGTGCCAGCAGCTTCATCCCTGGGGCTGAGCAGTTCTTC
CDR3: CASSFIPGAEQFF

D: .
V: TRBV28
J: TRBJ2-5
size: .
DNA: TGTGCCAGCAGTTTACGCAGGGTCCCTCAAGAGACCCAGTACTTC
CDR3: CASSLRRVPQETQYF

D: .
V: TRBV27
J: TRBJ2-7
size: .
DNA: TGTGCCAGCAGGTCATCCTACGAGCAGTACTTC
CDR3: CASRSSYEQYF

D: TRBD1
V: TRBV28
J: TRBJ1-4
size: .
DNA: TGTGCCACAAAGACAGGGGCTTGGGAAAAACTGTTTTTT
CDR3: CATKTGAWEKLFF

D: .
V: TRBV5-6
J: TRBJ2-2
size: .
DNA: TGTGCCAGCAGCACGACTAGTGAAGTTTCCGGGGAGCTGTTTTTT
CDR3: CASSTTSEVSGELFF

D: TRBD2
V: TRBV28
J: TRBJ2-3
size: once
DNA: TGTGCCAGCAGTTTGTGGACTAGCGGGAGGGCCGCCTCTCCTAAGGCCACGCAGTATTTT
CDR3: CASSLWTSGRAASPKATQYF

D: .
V: TRBV6-6
J: TRBJ2-1
size: .
DNA: TGTGCCTGCAAGGTTAGTGCTGGCAATGAGCAGTTCTTC
CDR3: CACKVSAGNEQFF

D: .
V: TRBV5-1
J: TRBJ1-6
size: .
DNA: TGCGCCAGCAGCTTGGAACCGGCCAGGCAGGCGGGGAATTCACCCCTCCACTTT
CDR3: CASSLEPARQAGNSPLHF

D: TRBD2
V: TRBV6-1
J: TRBJ2-3
size: once
DNA: TGTGCCAGCAGTGAAGGTGGGCTAGCGGGAGTCGCAGATACGCAGTATTTT
CDR3: CASSEGGLAGVADTQYF

D: .
V: TRBV4-2
J: TRBJ2-3
size: .
DNA: TGTGCCAGCAGCCAAGGGCCCGGAGCAGATACGCAGTATTTT
CDR3: CASSQGPGADTQYF

D: .
V: TRBV7-9
J: TRBJ2-7
size: .
DNA: TGTGCCAGCAGCCCGACAGGCAACTCCTACGAGCAGTACTTC
CDR3: CASSPTGNSYEQYF

D: .
V: TRBV5-4
J: TRBJ1-3
size: .
DNA: TGTGCCAGCAGGGGGGGACCTCAGGGACCCATATATTTT
CDR3: CASRGGPQGPIYF

D: TRBD2
V: TRBV10-3
J: TRBJ2-1
size: .
DNA: TGTGCCATCAGTGACTTGACTAGCGGTTACAATGAGCAGTTCTTC
CDR3: CAISDLTSGYNEQFF

D: .
V: TRBV4-1
J: TRBJ2-5
size: .
DNA: TGCGCCAGCAGCCTAAGGGCAGGGCCTTCGAAGACCCAGTACTTC
CDR3: CASSLRAGPSKTQYF

D: .
V: TRBV7-9
J: TRBJ1-1
size: .
DNA: TGTGCCAGCAGCTTAATGGCAGCGAGGAACACTGAAGCTTTCTTT
CDR3: CASSLMAARNTEAFF

D: .
V: TRBV7-9
J: TRBJ2-2
size: .
DNA: TGTGCCAGCAGCCTACAGTCGCCCTCGAACACCGGGGAGCTGTTTTTT
CDR3: CASSLQSPSNTGELFF

D: .
V: TRBV29-1
J: TRBJ1-2
size: .
DNA: TGCAGCGTTGATGTAGGGAATAACTATGGCTACACCTTC
CDR3: CSVDVGNNYGYTF

D: TRBD2
V: TRBV2
J: TRBJ2-5
size: .
DNA: TGTGCCAGCACCCATGGACTAGCGGGAGAAAAGACCCAGTACTTC
CDR3: CASTHGLAGEKTQYF

D: TRBD2
V: TRBV28
J: TRBJ2-7
size: .
DNA: TGTGCCAGCAGTTTCCCCCCTAAGAGGCTAGCGGGAGGCGTCTCCTACGAGCAGTACTTC
CDR3: CASSFPPKRLAGGVSYEQYF

D: .
V: TRBV18
J: TRBJ2-7
size: .
DNA: TGTGCCAGCTCACCAGAGGGAAGTGGGTACTACGAGCAGTACTTC
CDR3: CASSPEGSGYYEQYF

D: .
V: TRBV28
J: TRBJ1-5
size: .
DNA: TGTGCCACCCAGAGCCGGGGCAATCAGCCCCAGCATTTT
CDR3: CATQSRGNQPQHF

D: .
V: TRBV6-6
J: TRBJ2-2
size: .
DNA: TGTGCCAGCAGTGATCTAGCTGGCGGTTCCGGGGAGCTGTTTTTT
CDR3: CASSDLAGGSGELFF

D: TRBD1
V: TRBV7-8
J: TRBJ1-5
size: .
DNA: TGTGCCAGCAGCTTAGGCCCCCGGACAGGGCCTAGCAATCAGCCCCAGCATTTT
CDR3: CASSLGPRTGPSNQPQHF

D: .
V: TRBV29-1
J: TRBJ1-1
size: .
DNA: TGCAGCGTTGTAGGGGGAGACACTGAAGCTTTCTTT
CDR3: CSVVGGDTEAFF

D: .
V: TRBV6-6
J: TRBJ1-1
size: .
DNA: TGTGCCAGCAGTACGACAGGATACACTGAAGCTTTCTTT
CDR3: CASSTTGYTEAFF

D: .
V: TRBV29-1
J: TRBJ2-1
size: .
DNA: TGCAGCGTTGAAGATACAGGACCACTGTCTCCTAATGAGCAGTTCTTC
CDR3: CSVEDTGPLSPNEQFF

D: TRBD2
V: TRBV2
J: TRBJ2-7
size: .
DNA: TGTGCCAGCATCGCTAGCGGGAGCTCCTACGAGCAGTACTTC
CDR3: CASIASGSSYEQYF

D: .
V: TRBV4-1
J: TRBJ2-3
size: .
DNA: TGCGCCAGCAGCCAGTGGGAGCTCTACGCCTTCACAGATACGCAGTATTTT
CDR3: CASSQWELYAFTDTQYF

D: .
V: TRBV20-1
J: TRBJ2-4
size: .
DNA: TGCAGTGTGGGGGGCGGAAACATTCAGTACTTC
CDR3: CSVGGGNIQYF

D: .
V: TRBV10-1
J: TRBJ1-1
size: .
DNA: TGCGCCAGCAGCGGGCCAAGGGTGGATGGCACTGAAGCTTTCTTT
CDR3: CASSGPRVDGTEAFF

D: .
V: TRBV18
J: TRBJ1-1
size: .
DNA: TGTGCCAGCTCCACGGACAGCCGGCGGGACACTGAAGCTTTCTTT
CDR3: CASSTDSRRDTEAFF

D: .
V: TRBV7-9
J: TRBJ2-2
size: .
DNA: TGTGCCAGCAGGACAACGAACACCGGGGAGCTGTTTTTT
CDR3: CASRTTNTGELFF

D: .
V: TRBV7-8
J: TRBJ1-4
size: .
DNA: TGTGCCAGCAGCTTTCGGGAAACGGGGGAAAAACTGTTTTTT
CDR3: CASSFRETGEKLFF

D: .
V: TRBV11-2
J: TRBJ1-1
size: .
DNA: TGTGCCAGCAGCTTTTCGCCAGGAATGAACACTGAAGCTTTCTTT
CDR3: CASSFSPGMNTEAFF